This T cell receptor beta chain was recovered during a study of cytomegalovirus exposure and HLA in healthy donors. General study findings and limits: Later analysis indicated greater clonal expansion among HLA-associated TCR beta chains than among equally common other chains.

Primers for the PCR totalled 60 Vbeta and 13 Jbeta. Per the authors' pipeline: Around 9.9 million shared chains were among the roughly 78 million unique TCR beta chains that a later analysis counted. Repertoires were generated with immunoSEQ multiplex PCR, while TCRdb's copy carries only in-frame clones and drops some. V and J calls and clone size are given by that table; D and trimming were obtained from the DNA. The sample includes roughly 200,000 clones, 70% to 80% of them seen just once. A single count supports this clone. The antigen remains unidentified. The receptor comes from a male donor in good health and CMV-seronegative. Sequencing used PBMCs.

In DNA, the CDR3 is TGCGCCAGCAGTGCCGGGACTAGCGGGGTGACAGATACGCAGTATTTT. Protein sequence: CASSAGTSGVTDTQYF. V gene TRBV10-2 combines with J gene TRBJ2-3, with 13 bases fitting TRBD2. V lost 4 bases and J lost 3; bases outside the gene matches: 4. CDR3 size: 16 residues. CDR1 WSHSY and CDR2 SAAADI come from the germline V gene.